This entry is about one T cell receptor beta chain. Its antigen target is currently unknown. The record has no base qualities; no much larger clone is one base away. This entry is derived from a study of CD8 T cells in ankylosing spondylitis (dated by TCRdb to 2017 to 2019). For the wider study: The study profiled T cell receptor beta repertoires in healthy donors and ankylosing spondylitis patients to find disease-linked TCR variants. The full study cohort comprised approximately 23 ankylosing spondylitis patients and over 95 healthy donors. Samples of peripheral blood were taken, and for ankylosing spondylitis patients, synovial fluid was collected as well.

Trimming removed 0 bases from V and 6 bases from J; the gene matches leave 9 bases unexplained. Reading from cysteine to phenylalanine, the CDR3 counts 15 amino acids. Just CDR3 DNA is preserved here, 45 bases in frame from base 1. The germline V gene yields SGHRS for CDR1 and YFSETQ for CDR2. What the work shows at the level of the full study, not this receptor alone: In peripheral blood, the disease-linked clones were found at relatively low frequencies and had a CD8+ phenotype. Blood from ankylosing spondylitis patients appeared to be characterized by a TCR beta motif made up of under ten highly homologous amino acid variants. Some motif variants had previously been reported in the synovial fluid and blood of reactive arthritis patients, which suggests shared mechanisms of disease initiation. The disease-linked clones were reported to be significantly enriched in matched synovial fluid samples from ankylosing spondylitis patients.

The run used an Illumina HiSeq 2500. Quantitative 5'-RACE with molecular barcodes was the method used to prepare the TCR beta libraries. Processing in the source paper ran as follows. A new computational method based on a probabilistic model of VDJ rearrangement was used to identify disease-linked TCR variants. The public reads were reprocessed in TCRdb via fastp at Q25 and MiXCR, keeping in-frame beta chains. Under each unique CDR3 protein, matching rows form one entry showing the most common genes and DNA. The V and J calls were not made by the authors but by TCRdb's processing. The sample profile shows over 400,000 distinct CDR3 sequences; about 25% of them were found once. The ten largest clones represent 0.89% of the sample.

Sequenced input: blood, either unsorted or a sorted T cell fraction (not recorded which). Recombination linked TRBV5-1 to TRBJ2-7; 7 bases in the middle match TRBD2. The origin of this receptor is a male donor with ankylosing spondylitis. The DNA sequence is TGCGCCAGCAGCTTGGTACGCGGGAGTAGCGTCGAGCAGTACTTC. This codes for CASSLVRGSSVEQYF.